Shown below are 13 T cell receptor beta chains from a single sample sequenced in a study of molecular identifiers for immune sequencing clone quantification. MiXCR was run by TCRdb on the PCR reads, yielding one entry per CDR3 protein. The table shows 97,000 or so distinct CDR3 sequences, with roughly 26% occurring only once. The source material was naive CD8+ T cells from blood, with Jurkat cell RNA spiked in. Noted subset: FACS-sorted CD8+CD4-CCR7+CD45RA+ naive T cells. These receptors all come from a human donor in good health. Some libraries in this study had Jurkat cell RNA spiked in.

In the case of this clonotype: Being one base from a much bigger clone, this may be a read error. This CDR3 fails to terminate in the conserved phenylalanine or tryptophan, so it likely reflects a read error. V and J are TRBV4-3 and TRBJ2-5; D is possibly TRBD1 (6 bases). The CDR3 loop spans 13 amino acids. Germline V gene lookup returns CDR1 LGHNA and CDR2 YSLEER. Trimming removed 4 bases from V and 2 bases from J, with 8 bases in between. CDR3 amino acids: CASSLDSQETQYS. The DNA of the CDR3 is TGCGCCAGCAGCCTGGACAGTCAAGAGACCCAGTACTCC.

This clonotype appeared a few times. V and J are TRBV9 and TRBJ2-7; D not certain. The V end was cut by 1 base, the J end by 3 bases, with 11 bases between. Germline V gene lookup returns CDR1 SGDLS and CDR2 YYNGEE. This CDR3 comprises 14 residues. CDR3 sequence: CASSVFRASYEQYF. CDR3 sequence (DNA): TGTGCCAGCAGCGTATTTCGGGCTAGCTACGAGCAGTACTTC.

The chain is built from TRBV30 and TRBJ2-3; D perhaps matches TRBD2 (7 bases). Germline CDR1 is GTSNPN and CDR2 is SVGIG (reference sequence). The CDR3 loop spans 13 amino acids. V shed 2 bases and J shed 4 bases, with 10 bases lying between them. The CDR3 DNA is TGTGCCTGGAGTATCGGGGGGCCAGATACGCAGTATTTT. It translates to CAWSIGGPDTQYF.

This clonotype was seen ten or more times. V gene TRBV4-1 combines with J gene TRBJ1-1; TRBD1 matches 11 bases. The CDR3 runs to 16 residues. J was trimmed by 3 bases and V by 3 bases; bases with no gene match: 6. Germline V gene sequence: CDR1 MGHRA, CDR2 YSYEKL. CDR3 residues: CASSQGQGVGDTEAFF. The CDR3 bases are TGCGCCAGCAGCCAGGGACAGGGGGTAGGGGACACTGAAGCTTTCTTT.

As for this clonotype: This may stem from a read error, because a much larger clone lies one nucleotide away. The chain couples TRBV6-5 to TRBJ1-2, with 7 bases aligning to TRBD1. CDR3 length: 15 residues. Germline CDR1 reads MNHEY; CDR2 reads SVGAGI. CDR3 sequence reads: CASSYSLGTAYGYAF. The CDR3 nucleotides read TGTGCCAGCAGTTACTCGCTAGGGACAGCTTATGGCTACGCCTTC.

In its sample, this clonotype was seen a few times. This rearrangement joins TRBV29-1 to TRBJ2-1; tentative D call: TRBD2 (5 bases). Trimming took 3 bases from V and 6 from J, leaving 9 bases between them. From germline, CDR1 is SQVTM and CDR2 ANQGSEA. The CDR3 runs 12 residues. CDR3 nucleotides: TGCAGCGTTGAGAGCGGCTTCAATGAGCAGTTCTTC. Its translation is CSVESGFNEQFF.

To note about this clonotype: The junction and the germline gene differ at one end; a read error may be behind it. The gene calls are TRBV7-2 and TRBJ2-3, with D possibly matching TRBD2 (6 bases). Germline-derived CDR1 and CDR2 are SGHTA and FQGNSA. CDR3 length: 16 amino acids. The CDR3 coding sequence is TGTGCCCGCCGCTTGCGTCTAGCGCGGACCCCCGATACGCCGTATTTT. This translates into CARRLRLARTPDTPYF.

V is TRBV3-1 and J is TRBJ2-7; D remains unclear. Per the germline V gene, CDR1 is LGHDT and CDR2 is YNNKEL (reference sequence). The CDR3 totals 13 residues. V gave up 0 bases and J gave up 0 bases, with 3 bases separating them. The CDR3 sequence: CASSQDLSYEQYF. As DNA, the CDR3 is TGTGCCAGCAGCCAAGACCTCTCCTACGAGCAGTACTTC.

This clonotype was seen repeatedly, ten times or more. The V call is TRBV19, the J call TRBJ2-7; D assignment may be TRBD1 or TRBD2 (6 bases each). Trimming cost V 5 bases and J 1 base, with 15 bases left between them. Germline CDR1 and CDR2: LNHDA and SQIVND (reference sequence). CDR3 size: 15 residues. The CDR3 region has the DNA TGTGCCAGTAGTTTCGCCGGGGGCGGGTCCTACGAGCAGTACTTC. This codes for CASSFAGGGSYEQYF.

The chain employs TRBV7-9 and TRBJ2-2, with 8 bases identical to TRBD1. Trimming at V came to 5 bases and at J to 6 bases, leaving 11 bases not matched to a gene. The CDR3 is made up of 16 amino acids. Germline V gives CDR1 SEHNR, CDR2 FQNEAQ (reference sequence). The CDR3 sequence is CASSPSGQAFAGELFF. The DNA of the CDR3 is TGTGCCAGCAGCCCATCGGGACAGGCATTCGCCGGGGAGCTGTTTTTT.

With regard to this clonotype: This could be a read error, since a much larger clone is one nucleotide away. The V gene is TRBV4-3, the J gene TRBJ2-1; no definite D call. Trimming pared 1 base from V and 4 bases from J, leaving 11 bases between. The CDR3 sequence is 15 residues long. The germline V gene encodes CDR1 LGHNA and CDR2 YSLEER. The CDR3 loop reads CASSQAGGEYNEQFF. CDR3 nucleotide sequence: TGCGCCAGCAGCCAAGCCGGCGGAGAGTACAATGAGCAGTTCTTC.

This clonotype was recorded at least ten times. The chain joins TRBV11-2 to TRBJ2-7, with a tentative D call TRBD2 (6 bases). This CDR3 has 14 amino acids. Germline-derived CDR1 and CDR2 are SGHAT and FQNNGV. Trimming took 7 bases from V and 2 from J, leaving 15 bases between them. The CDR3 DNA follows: TGTGCCAGCACCCAATCGGGGGAGGCCTACGAGCAGTACTTC. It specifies CASTQSGEAYEQYF.

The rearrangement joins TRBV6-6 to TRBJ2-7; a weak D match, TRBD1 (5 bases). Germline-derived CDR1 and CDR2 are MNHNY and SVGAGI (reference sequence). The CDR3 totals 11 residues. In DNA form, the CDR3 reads TGTGACAACAGTCAGGGTTCCGAGCAGTACTTC. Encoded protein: CDNSQGSEQYF.